The 16 T cell receptor beta chains below all came from one sample that was sequenced in a study of shared clonotypes between healthy human individuals. Assay used: immunoSEQ multiplex PCR; TCRdb lists only in-frame clones, some missing. The sample records more than 2,000,000 clones, approximately 95% being singletons. Sequencing input: naive CD4+ T cells from PBMCs. Subset noted: CD45RA+ positively selected. These receptors all come from a young man in good health. Some clones in this sample may be carry-over from other donors' samples.

The chain has TRBV14 and TRBJ2-5, with 8 bases that match TRBD1. The CDR3 loop spans 16 amino acids. J was trimmed by 5 bases and V by 5 bases; bases with no gene match: 13. Germline V gene lookup returns CDR1 SGHDN and CDR2 FVKESK. CDR3 in amino acids: CASSSLRQGRLETQYF. The DNA for the CDR3 is TGTGCCAGCAGCTCGCTTCGACAGGGGCGGTTGGAGACCCAGTACTTC.

The V and J genes are TRBV5-1 and TRBJ2-5, with 8 positions matching TRBD2. Germline trimming cut 4 bases from V and 5 bases from J; bases unmatched to any gene: 13. Germline CDR1 SGHRS, CDR2 YFSETQ. This CDR3 is 16 amino acids long. For the CDR3, the DNA is TGCGCCAGCAGCCCCGGGACTAGGGGGATAGGGGAGACCCAGTACTTC. Its protein is CASSPGTRGIGETQYF.

This chain connects TRBV6-5 to TRBJ2-7; tentatively, D is TRBD2 (6 bases). V was pared by 7 bases and J by 2 bases, with 18 bases between. Germline loops: CDR1 MNHEY, CDR2 SVGAGI. The CDR3 is 15 amino acids. CDR3 region: CASMSGANSPYEQYF. Here the CDR3 DNA reads TGTGCCAGCATGTCGGGAGCCAACTCCCCCTACGAGCAGTACTTC.

The chain has TRBV5-4 and TRBJ2-7; 10 bases are a match to TRBD1. Germline V gene data show CDR1 as SGHNT and CDR2 as YYREEE (reference sequence). The J segment lost 2 bases and the V segment lost 0 bases, leaving 5 bases of the junction unmatched. This CDR3 region has 16 residues. The DNA for the CDR3 is TGTGCCAGCAGCTTGGGGGGACAGGGGAAGCCCTACGAGCAGTACTTC. Translation gives CASSLGGQGKPYEQYF.

This clone was detected only once. The CDR3 protein is CASSLQTGSEEKLFF. Written as DNA, the CDR3 is TGCGCCAGCAGCTTGCAGACAGGGTCAGAGGAAAAACTGTTTTTT. This chain connects TRBV5-1 to TRBJ1-4; 7 nucleotides align to TRBD1. Trimming removed 1 base from V and 8 bases from J; junction bases left unmatched: 8. CDR3 length equals 15 residues. Germline CDR1 reads SGHRS; CDR2 reads YFSETQ.

The rearrangement uses TRBV6-1 and TRBJ2-1; D remains ambiguous. Germline CDR1 is MNHNS and CDR2 is SASEGT. Trimming took off 10 bases at V and 4 bases at J, with 14 bases between the two ends. The CDR3 is 13 amino acids. For the CDR3, the DNA is TGTGCCACCGGTTGGAACTGGTACAATGAGCAGTTCTTC. Residues: CATGWNWYNEQFF.

V is TRBV6-5 and J is TRBJ1-5, with 11 bases identical to TRBD1. The CDR3 extends over 15 amino acids. V was pared by 6 bases and J by 7 bases, with 8 bases of the junction left unmatched. Germline V gene sequence: CDR1 MNHEY, CDR2 SVGAGI. The CDR3 reads CASSSGQGAGQPQHF. Here the CDR3 DNA reads TGTGCCAGCAGCTCCGGACAGGGGGCGGGACAGCCCCAGCATTTT.

The J gene is TRBJ1-3, the V gene TRBV28, with TRBD1 identical over 7 bases. Germline trimming cut 2 bases from V and 0 bases from J; bases unmatched to any gene: 7. CDR1 and CDR2 from the germline V gene are MDHEN and SYDVKM. There are 17 residues in the CDR3. In DNA, the CDR3 is TGTGCCAGCAGTTTAGGGGGACAGCCACACTCTGGAAACACCATATATTTT. Translation: CASSLGGQPHSGNTIYF.

The rearrangement uses TRBV29-1 and TRBJ2-5, with D hard to call. With 7 bases removed from V and 2 bases from J, the gap between germline ends came to 11 bases. Per the germline V gene, CDR1 is SQVTM and CDR2 is ANQGSEA. The CDR3 is 12 amino acids. The CDR3 DNA sequence: TGCAGCGGGACCCCCGGGCAAGAGACCCAGTACTTC. This translates into CSGTPGQETQYF.

This clone has more than one count but fewer than ten. This chain connects TRBV18 to TRBJ1-4; maybe TRBD1 (5 bases). The CDR3 is 14 amino acids. CDR1 is KGHSH, CDR2 LQKENI, per germline. Trimming stripped 4 bases from V and 7 bases from J, with 13 bases between. The CDR3: CASSLGLNFEKLFF. The CDR3 DNA follows: TGTGCCAGCTCACTGGGACTGAACTTTGAAAAACTGTTTTTT.

V gene TRBV6-5 combines with J gene TRBJ2-7; tentatively, D is TRBD1 (6 bases). Germline lookup yields CDR1 MNHEY and CDR2 SVGAGI. The CDR3 is made up of 14 amino acids. V lost 6 bases to trimming and J lost 2 bases, with 14 bases between them. As DNA, the CDR3 is TGTGCCAGCAGGGTAATCGACAGGACCTACGAGCAGTACTTC. Its protein product is CASRVIDRTYEQYF.

The V and J genes are TRBV7-2 and TRBJ2-1, with D possibly matching TRBD2 (5 bases). The germline gives CDR1 SGHTA, CDR2 FQGNSA. The V gene lost 2 bases and the J gene lost 5 bases, with 13 bases spanning the gap. There are 15 residues in the CDR3. Here the CDR3 DNA reads TGTGCCAGCAGCTTAACGGGGATAAGTAACAATGAGCAGTTCTTC. As protein: CASSLTGISNNEQFF.

V gene TRBV11-2 combines with J gene TRBJ1-2; unclear D gene. Germline CDR1 is SGHAT and CDR2 is FQNNGV. The CDR3 consists of 15 residues. V gave up 4 bases and J gave up 5 bases, with 17 bases separating them. This CDR3 is CASSSPLRTRYGYTF. Here the CDR3 DNA reads TGTGCCAGCAGCTCCCCTCTTCGGACCCGATATGGCTACACCTTC.

CDR3 loop: CASSPFGGELFF. The CDR3 DNA reads TGTGCCAGTAGCCCTTTTGGCGGGGAGCTGTTTTTT. The chain combines TRBV19 with TRBJ2-2; D call uncertain. This CDR3 contains 12 residues. Trimming shortened V by 6 bases and J by 7 bases, and 9 bases separated the two germline ends. Germline values: CDR1 LNHDA, CDR2 SQIVND (reference sequence).

The chain couples TRBV18 to TRBJ1-4; D perhaps matches TRBD1 (5 bases). Germline assignment: CDR1 KGHSH and CDR2 LQKENI. Deletions cut 6 bases from V and 3 bases from J, with 11 bases between. There are 14 residues in the CDR3. Written as DNA, the CDR3 is TGTGCCAGCTCTTCAGGGCTTTCTAATGAAAAACTGTTTTTT. Protein: CASSSGLSNEKLFF.

The CDR3 region is CASSPGGGREKLFF. The CDR3 DNA follows: TGTGCCAGCTCGCCAGGGGGCGGTCGGGAAAAACTGTTTTTT. The chain employs TRBV18 and TRBJ1-4; 8 bases map to TRBD1. The V gene end was trimmed by 6 bases and the J gene end by 8 bases; junction bases not matched to a gene: 8. The germline gives CDR1 KGHSH, CDR2 LQKENI. The CDR3 totals 14 residues.